Shown below are 7 T cell receptor beta chains from a single sample sequenced in a study of blood T cells in healthy people across ages. Primed by a sample-barcoded 5' primer and a J-beta primer mix, a second PCR proceeded for 7 to 11 cycles. TCRdb redid the calling of the 5' RACE reads with MiXCR, one entry per CDR3 protein. Here the sample spans fewer than 800,000 distinct CDR3 sequences, 21% being singletons. Sequences were obtained from blood. All receptors come from an older man in good health.

This chain joins TRBV20-1 and TRBJ2-5; D is ambiguous. The CDR3 is made up of 11 amino acids. CDR1 is DFQATT and CDR2 is SNEGSKA in the germline V gene (reference sequence). V lost 6 bases, J lost 0 bases, and 5 bases lay in between. CDR3 DNA sequence: TGCAGTGCCTGGTACCAAGAGACCCAGTACTTC. As protein: CSAWYQETQYF.

The table lists this clonotype with a few counts. CDR3 nucleotides: TGTGCCAGCAGCTTAAACGGAGCGGGAGTGGGCGGCAATGAGCAGTTCTTC. Translated: CASSLNGAGVGGNEQFF. The chain links TRBV7-2 to TRBJ2-1, with TRBD2 matching 8 bases. There are 17 residues in the CDR3. After removal of 2 bases from V and 6 bases from J, the junction contained 12 bases not matched to a gene. CDR1 and CDR2 from the germline V gene are SGHTA and FQGNSA.

This chain connects TRBV12-3 or TRBV12-4 to TRBJ2-1; 11 nucleotides match TRBD2. There are 21 residues in the CDR3. V shed 2 bases, J shed 5 bases, and the junction held 20 bases outside the gene matches. The CDR3 sequence: CASSLIRWVTSGRDLNNEQFF. DNA for the CDR3: TGTGCCAGCAGTTTAATTCGGTGGGTTACTAGCGGGAGAGACTTGAACAATGAGCAGTTCTTC.

The chain uses TRBV28 and TRBJ1-6, with TRBD1 identical over 7 bases. Germline V gene lookup returns CDR1 MDHEN and CDR2 SYDVKM. V lost 8 bases, J lost 9 bases, and 10 bases stayed unmatched. The CDR3 is made up of 14 amino acids. In DNA, the CDR3 is TGTGCCAGCTTATCGGGGCAGGGGGGTTCACCCCTCCACTTT. Translated: CASLSGQGGSPLHF.

V is TRBV6-6 and J is TRBJ2-5; D is undetermined. With 6 bases removed from V and 5 bases from J, the gap between germline ends came to 19 bases. The length of the CDR3 is 15 residues. Germline-derived CDR1 and CDR2 are MNHNY and SVGAGI (reference sequence). Written as DNA, the CDR3 is TGTGCCAGCAGCCCCGGACGGACCCTCCTTGAGACCCAGTACTTC. Protein sequence: CASSPGRTLLETQYF.

The rearrangement joins TRBV4-3 to TRBJ2-3; a possible D gene is TRBD2 (6 bases). V was pared by 0 bases and J by 6 bases, with 16 bases between. The germline gives CDR1 LGHNA, CDR2 YSLEER. CDR3 length: 16 residues. The CDR3 bases are TGCGCCAGCAGCCAAGATCCCGGGAGACCTATGGATACGCAGTATTTT. This codes for CASSQDPGRPMDTQYF.

This clonotype came up many times. The chain carries TRBV10-3 and TRBJ2-2; no clear D gene. The germline V gene encodes CDR1 ENHRY and CDR2 SYGVKD. The CDR3 covers 14 residues. V lost 6 bases, J lost 0 bases, and 8 bases lay in between. In DNA, the CDR3 is TGTGCCATCAGGGAACAGCCGAACACCGGGGAGCTGTTTTTT. Translating it yields CAIREQPNTGELFF.